This record looks at one T cell receptor beta chain sequence and its context. Its target is unknown. The CDR3 sequence is 15 residues long. V trimming: 1 base; J trimming: 3 bases; junction bases outside the gene matches: 3. Germline CDR1 is SGHVS and CDR2 is FNYEAQ. These data come from a study of beta chain features in type 1 diabetes. Background on the study: Patients shared similar age, gender and cell yields with healthy donors.

Reverse transcribing all isolated RNA meant expressed TCRB transcripts were sequenced. Method: immunoSEQ multiplex PCR; TCRdb's copy keeps in-frame clones and lacks some. The sample consists of over 700,000 clones, 17% of them appearing once. Based on CD45RO/CCR7/CD25/CD127/CD95/CD27, CD4+ regulatory, stem cell-like memory, naive and central memory cells were sorted. Regarding the study as a whole: Insertion counts at VDJ junctions were lower in type 1 diabetes patients, who also showed more deletions there.

The sample consisted of naive CD4+ T cells from blood. The receptor comes from a woman between 18 and 29 years old in good health. V usage is TRBV7-6 and J usage is TRBJ2-1; the match to TRBD2 covers 7 bases. CDR3 bases: TGTGCCAGCAGCTTAGTGGGGAGGGGCTACAATGAGCAGTTCTTC. As protein: CASSLVGRGYNEQFF.